Sequencing of this T cell receptor (beta chain) was carried out in a study of T cells in women clearing cervical HPV infection. About this clone: Sequencing ends 3 residues short of the CDR3 end; the germline J gene provides the rest.

The method was immunoSEQ multiplex PCR; TCRdb's version includes in-frame clones alone and lacks a portion of them. Its table lists about 40,000 clones. CDR1 and CDR2 (germline): SGHAT, FQNNGV. The CDR3 consists of 14 residues. V lost 6 bases and J lost 4; bases outside the gene matches: 2. The sequenced sample consisted of blood buffy coat. The chain employs TRBV11-2 and TRBJ2-7; 14 nucleotides line up with TRBD2. The TCR was taken from a woman aged 18 to 75 with a cervical HPV16 infection that either progressed to CIN3+ or cleared (not recorded which). The CDR3 here is CASSRLAGGYEQYF. CDR3 bases read: TGTGCCAGCAGTAGACTAGCGGGGGGGTACGAG. Looking up the rest from reference TRBV11-2 and TRBJ2-7 gives the full variable domain: EAGVAQSPRYKIIEKRQSVAFWCNPISGHATLYWYQQILGQGPKLLIQFQNNGVVDDSQLPKDRFSAERLKGVDSTLKIQPAKLEDSAVYLCASSRLAGGYEQYFGPGTRLTVT.